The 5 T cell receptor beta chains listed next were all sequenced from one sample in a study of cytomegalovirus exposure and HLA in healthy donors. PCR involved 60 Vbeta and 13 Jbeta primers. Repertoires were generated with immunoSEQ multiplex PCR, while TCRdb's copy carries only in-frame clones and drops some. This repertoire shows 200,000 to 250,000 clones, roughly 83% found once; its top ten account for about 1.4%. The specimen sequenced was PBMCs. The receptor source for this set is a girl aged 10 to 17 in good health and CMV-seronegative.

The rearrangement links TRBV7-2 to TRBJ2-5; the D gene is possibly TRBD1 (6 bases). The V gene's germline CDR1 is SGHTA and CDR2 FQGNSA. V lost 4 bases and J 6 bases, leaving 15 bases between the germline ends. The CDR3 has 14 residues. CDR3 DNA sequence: TGTGCCAGCAGCTCCCCACAGGGTGCGAAGACCCAGTACTTC. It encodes CASSSPQGAKTQYF. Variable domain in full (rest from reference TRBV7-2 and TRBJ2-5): GAGVSQSPSNKVTEKGKDVELRCDPISGHTALYWYRQSLGQGLEFLIYFQGNSAPDKSGLPSDRFSAERTGGSVSTLTIQRTQQEDSAVYLCASSSPQGAKTQYFGPGTRLLVL.

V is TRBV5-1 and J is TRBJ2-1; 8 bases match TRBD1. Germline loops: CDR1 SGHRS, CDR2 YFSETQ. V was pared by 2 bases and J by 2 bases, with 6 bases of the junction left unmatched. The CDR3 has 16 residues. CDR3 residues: CASSLRTGPAYNEQFF. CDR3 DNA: TGCGCCAGCAGCTTACGGACAGGGCCGGCCTACAATGAGCAGTTCTTC.

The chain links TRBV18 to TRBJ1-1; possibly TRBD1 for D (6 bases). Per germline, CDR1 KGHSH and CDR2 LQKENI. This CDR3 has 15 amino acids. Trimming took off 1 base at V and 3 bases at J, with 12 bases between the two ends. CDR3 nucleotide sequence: TGTGCCAGCTCACCACTGACAGGAGTGGACACTGAAGCTTTCTTT. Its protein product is CASSPLTGVDTEAFF. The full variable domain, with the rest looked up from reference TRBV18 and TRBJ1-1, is NAGVMQNPRHLVRRRGQEARLRCSPMKGHSHVYWYRQLPEEGLKFMVYLQKENIIDESGMPKERFSAEFPKEGPSILRIQQVVRGDSAAYFCASSPLTGVDTEAFFGQGTRLTVV.

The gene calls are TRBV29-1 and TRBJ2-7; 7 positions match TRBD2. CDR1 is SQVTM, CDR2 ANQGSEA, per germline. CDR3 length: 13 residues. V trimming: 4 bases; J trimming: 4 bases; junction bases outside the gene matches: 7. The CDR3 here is CSVVGGGGYEQYF. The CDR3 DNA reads TGCAGCGTTGTGGGGGGGGGTGGTTACGAGCAGTACTTC.

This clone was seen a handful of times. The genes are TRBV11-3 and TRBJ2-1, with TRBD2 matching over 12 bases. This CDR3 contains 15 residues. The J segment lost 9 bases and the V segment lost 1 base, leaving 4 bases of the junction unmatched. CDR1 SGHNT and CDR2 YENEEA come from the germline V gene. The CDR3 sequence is CASSLGTSGIGEQFF. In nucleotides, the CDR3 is TGTGCCAGCAGCTTAGGGACTAGCGGGATTGGTGAGCAGTTCTTC.